These T cell receptor beta chains were read from a single sample in a study of long-term antiretroviral therapy in people with HIV. Assay: immunoSEQ multiplex PCR; the TCRdb copy retains only in-frame clones and omits some. The data show tens of thousands of clones, with almost 95% seen just once and about 2.6% held by the top ten. Sequencing used unsorted PBMCs, obtained 7.4 years after starting antiretroviral therapy. These receptors originate from a man in his fifties or sixties with HIV. Each CDR3 is given with its conserved first and last residue. A D gene is named only where the DNA matches it firmly. Clone size is shown for a subset of rows, as once, few, many or a class of expanded clone.

abundance	v_gene	d_gene	len	j_gene	CDR3aa	CDR3nt
.	TRBV10-2	.	14	TRBJ2-1	CASSGIRSANEQFF	TGCGCCAGCAGTGGTATTAGGAGTGCCAATGAGCAGTTCTTC
few	TRBV7-9	.	15	TRBJ2-7	CASSPMRGPDYEQYF	TGTGCCAGCAGCCCGATGCGGGGGCCAGACTACGAGCAGTACTTC
.	TRBV13	TRBD1	14	TRBJ1-4	CASSFRDRDEKLFF	TGTGCCAGCAGCTTCCGGGACAGGGATGAAAAACTGTTTTTT
.	TRBV28	.	16	TRBJ1-4	CASSPPRGVSEEKLFF	TGTGCCAGCAGTCCACCGCGGGGGGTTTCGGAAGAAAAACTGTTTTTT
.	TRBV7-3	.	14	TRBJ2-7	CASSLLSLTYEQYF	TGTGCCAGCAGCTTACTTAGCCTTACCTACGAGCAGTACTTC
.	TRBV7-2	TRBD2	14	TRBJ2-7	CASSPKGLAWEQYF	TGTGCCAGCAGCCCCAAGGGACTAGCTTGGGAGCAGTACTTC
.	TRBV4-1	.	15	TRBJ2-2	CASSLRGTTTGELFF	TGCGCCAGCAGCCTCCGGGGGACAACCACCGGGGAGCTGTTTTTT
.	TRBV19	.	15	TRBJ1-1	CASSIGGNMNTEAFF	TGTGCCAGTAGTATAGGTGGCAACATGAACACTGAAGCTTTCTTT
.	TRBV7-3	TRBD1	13	TRBJ2-3	CASSSTGTDTQYF	TGTGCCAGCAGCTCGACAGGGACAGATACGCAGTATTTT
few	TRBV4-3	.	14	TRBJ2-3	CASSQDRSGDTQYF	TGCGCCAGCAGCCAAGATCGATCGGGGGATACGCAGTATTTT
.	TRBV29-1	TRBD1	16	TRBJ1-4	CSVKPGTGRVGEKLFF	TGCAGCGTTAAGCCGGGGACAGGGCGGGTGGGTGAAAAACTGTTTTTT
.	TRBV5-1	TRBD1	15	TRBJ2-2	CASSPRDRVAGELFF	TGCGCCAGCAGCCCCCGGGACAGGGTTGCCGGGGAGCTGTTTTTT
.	TRBV4-1	TRBD1	16	TRBJ2-1	CASSQVKGTVYNEQFF	TGCGCCAGCAGCCAAGTAAAGGGGACAGTCTACAATGAGCAGTTCTTC
.	TRBV21-1	.	15	TRBJ2-7	CASSSGPPDSYEQYF	TGTGCCAGCAGCAGTGGCCCACCGGACTCCTACGAGCAGTACTTC
.	TRBV4-1	TRBD1	19	TRBJ1-2	CASSQEIARQGVPNYGYTF	TGCGCCAGCAGCCAAGAGATAGCAAGGCAGGGGGTTCCTAACTATGGCTACACCTTC
.	TRBV4-1	.	18	TRBJ1-3	CASSQGIGQGSSGNTIYF	TGCGCCAGCAGCCAAGGTATAGGGCAGGGGAGCTCTGGAAACACCATATATTTT
.	TRBV5-1	TRBD1	15	TRBJ1-5	CASSLGQGPNQPQHF	TGCGCCAGCAGCTTAGGACAGGGGCCCAATCAGCCCCAGCATTTT
.	TRBV18	.	15	TRBJ2-2	CASSPVEPNTGELFF	TGTGCCAGCTCACCTGTAGAACCGAACACCGGGGAGCTGTTTTTT
.	TRBV4-2	TRBD2	21	TRBJ2-1	CASSPAGQLAGARSSYNEQFF	TGTGCCAGCAGCCCCGCTGGTCAGCTAGCGGGGGCCCGGAGCTCCTACAATGAGCAGTTCTTC
.	TRBV5-1	TRBD1	14	TRBJ2-1	CASSLGQGTNEQFF	TGCGCCAGCAGCTTAGGACAGGGGACGAATGAGCAGTTCTTC
.	TRBV6-1	.	10	TRBJ1-1	CASREVKAFF	TGTGCCAGCAGGGAGGTAAAAGCTTTCTTT
.	TRBV19	TRBD1	16	TRBJ2-7	CASSKKPGQMSYEQYF	TGTGCCAGTAGTAAAAAACCGGGACAGATGTCGTACGAGCAGTACTTC
.	TRBV12-5	TRBD1	16	TRBJ2-1	CASGLVISGQQNEQFF	TGTGCTAGTGGTTTGGTAATTTCGGGACAGCAGAATGAGCAGTTCTTC
.	TRBV19	TRBD1	13	TRBJ2-7	CASSPRQGEEQYF	TGTGCCAGTAGTCCCCGACAGGGTGAAGAGCAGTACTTC
.	TRBV7-3	.	16	TRBJ2-3	CASSLSSAPGLDTQYF	TGTGCCAGCAGCTTAAGTTCGGCGCCCGGGCTCGATACGCAGTATTTT
.	TRBV15	.	16	TRBJ2-3	CATSSGTGTSSGTQYF	TGTGCCACCAGCAGTGGTACCGGGACCTCCTCGGGTACGCAGTATTTT
.	TRBV29-1	TRBD1	14	TRBJ1-2	CSVVKTRGTADYTF	TGCAGCGTTGTAAAGACCCGCGGGACAGCGGACTACACCTTC
.	TRBV5-1	TRBD2	14	TRBJ2-7	CASSLASGAYEQYF	TGCGCCAGCAGCTTAGCTAGCGGGGCCTACGAGCAGTACTTC
.	TRBV9	.	16	TRBJ1-5	CASSLQQGENNQPQHF	TGTGCCAGCAGCCTCCAACAGGGCGAGAACAATCAGCCCCAGCATTTT
.	TRBV5-1	.	14	TRBJ1-2	CASSKFNRDEGYTF	TGCGCCAGCAGCAAGTTTAACAGGGACGAGGGCTACACCTTC
.	TRBV4-3	.	11	TRBJ2-1	CATSEMDEQFF	TGCGCCACGAGTGAGATGGATGAGCAGTTCTTC
once	TRBV5-6	.	15	TRBJ2-1	CASSIIRRWDNEQFF	TGTGCCAGCAGCATTATTCGCCGGTGGGACAATGAGCAGTTCTTC
.	TRBV7-2	.	15	TRBJ2-3	CASSFLGRSTDTQYF	TGTGCCAGCAGCTTCCTCGGGCGAAGCACAGATACGCAGTATTTT
.	TRBV28	TRBD1	14	TRBJ1-6	CASSLTGPNSPLHF	TGTGCCAGCAGTTTGACAGGGCCTAATTCACCCCTCCACTTT
.	TRBV5-4	.	15	TRBJ1-2	CASSLSGAGGGGYTF	TGTGCCAGCAGCTTGTCGGGCGCGGGGGGGGGTGGCTACACCTTC
.	TRBV11-1	.	16	TRBJ2-6	CASSFTGLVGANVLTF	TGTGCCAGCAGCTTCACAGGGTTAGTTGGGGCCAACGTCCTGACTTTC
.	TRBV5-5	.	15	TRBJ2-7	CASSSEPSPSYEQYF	TGTGCCAGCAGCAGCGAACCCAGTCCCTCCTACGAGCAGTACTTC
.	TRBV5-1	.	13	TRBJ1-4	CASSLSPNEKLFF	TGCGCCAGCAGCTTAAGTCCGAATGAAAAACTGTTTTTT
.	TRBV5-4	.	15	TRBJ1-1	CASSPGPGGNTEAFF	TGTGCCAGCAGCCCCGGCCCCGGGGGGAACACTGAAGCTTTCTTT
.	TRBV10-1	.	15	TRBJ2-2	CASSTGTVGSGELFF	TGCGCCAGCAGTACCGGGACTGTCGGATCCGGGGAGCTGTTTTTT
.	TRBV6-1	TRBD1	14	TRBJ2-3	CASKDRGSTDTQYF	TGTGCCAGCAAAGACAGGGGCAGCACAGATACGCAGTATTTT
.	TRBV23-1	.	15	TRBJ2-3	CASSPAGVKSDTQYF	TGCGCCAGCAGTCCCGCAGGGGTAAAGTCAGATACGCAGTATTTT
.	TRBV6-1	.	14	TRBJ1-1	CASSDQGFSTEAFF	TGTGCCAGCAGCGATCAGGGCTTTAGCACTGAAGCTTTCTTT
.	TRBV5-1	.	12	TRBJ1-1	CASSLDKAEAFF	TGCGCCAGCAGCTTGGACAAGGCTGAAGCTTTCTTT
.	TRBV6-1	TRBD2	15	TRBJ2-3	CASSGIAGSTDTQYF	TGTGCCAGCAGTGGAATAGCGGGCAGCACAGATACGCAGTATTTT
.	TRBV5-4	TRBD2	15	TRBJ2-7	CASSLTSGVGGEQYF	TGTGCCAGCAGCTTGACTAGCGGGGTTGGAGGGGAGCAGTACTTC
.	TRBV6-1	.	12	TRBJ1-1	CASSQTTAEAFF	TGTGCCAGCAGCCAAACGACCGCTGAAGCTTTCTTT
.	TRBV2	TRBD1	15	TRBJ1-5	CASSPRRQGDQPQHF	TGTGCCAGCAGTCCCCGAAGGCAGGGGGATCAGCCCCAGCATTTT
.	TRBV28	.	13	TRBJ1-2	CASSLERNYGYTF	TGTGCCAGCAGCCTTGAAAGGAACTATGGCTACACCTTC
.	TRBV4-3	TRBD1	17	TRBJ1-2	CASSQGTGGAIGRGYTF	TGCGCCAGCAGCCAAGGGACAGGGGGCGCGATAGGTCGTGGCTACACCTTC
.	TRBV27	.	13	TRBJ1-2	CASSLYRDYGYTF	TGTGCCAGCAGTTTATACAGGGACTATGGCTACACCTTC
.	TRBV5-1	TRBD1	13	TRBJ2-7	CASSLQGANEQYF	TGCGCCAGCAGCTTACAGGGGGCAAACGAGCAGTACTTC
once	TRBV4-3	.	14	TRBJ1-2	CASSQRNENYGYTF	TGCGCCAGCAGCCAGAGGAACGAAAACTATGGCTACACCTTC
once	TRBV9	.	14	TRBJ2-1	CASSVRGAYNEQFF	TGTGCCAGCAGCGTCCGGGGCGCCTACAATGAGCAGTTCTTC
.	TRBV6-5	TRBD1	14	TRBJ1-5	CASIAQGNNQPQHF	TGTGCCAGCATCGCACAGGGGAACAATCAGCCCCAGCATTTT
.	TRBV5-1	TRBD1	14	TRBJ1-4	CASRLQGANEKLFF	TGCGCCAGTCGTCTTCAGGGGGCTAATGAAAAACTGTTTTTT